The 9 T cell receptor beta chains reported below all come from one sample, sequenced in a study of regulatory T cells in long-lasting Graves disease. iRepertoire HTBI primers and Arm-PCR of CDR3 regions built TCR beta libraries. MiXCR, applied by TCRdb to the multiplex PCR reads, yields one record per CDR3 protein. The sample records some 490,000 distinct CDR3 sequences, around 11% being singletons. Indicated time point: newly diagnosed GD, antithyroid drugs for less than 3 months. The TCR library was made from RNA extracted from PBMCs. The same sample was also studied in work on T cells in Graves' hyperthyroidism and ophthalmopathy.

Here the sequenced sample was peripheral blood mononuclear cells (PBMCs), taken at new diagnosis, from a patient treated with antithyroid drugs. The receptor source for this set is a woman aged 25 to 45 with Graves disease.

This clonotype was detected many times. This rearrangement joins TRBV20-1 to TRBJ2-7; D call uncertain. V shed 0 bases and J shed 4 bases, with 7 bases lying between them. Germline V gene sequence: CDR1 DFQATT, CDR2 SNEGSKA (reference sequence). CDR3 size: 12 residues. The CDR3 sequence: CSAREQLYEQYF. The CDR3 nucleotides are TGCAGTGCTAGAGAACAGTTATACGAGCAGTACTTC.

This clonotype was seen ten or more times. The rearrangement links TRBV20-1 to TRBJ2-5; TRBD1 is a possible D gene (7 bases). The CDR3 sequence is 13 residues long. V lost 6 bases to trimming and J lost 6 bases, with 17 bases between them. Germline-derived CDR1 and CDR2 are DFQATT and SNEGSKA (reference sequence). The CDR3 DNA sequence: TGCAGTGCCGCAACAGGGGCGGGAAAGACCCAGTACTTC. It encodes CSAATGAGKTQYF.

This clonotype has more than one count but fewer than ten. The rearrangement joins TRBV4-1 to TRBJ2-7; 10 bases fit TRBD2. V lost 3 bases and J lost 0; bases outside the gene matches: 5. Germline CDR1 MGHRA, CDR2 YSYEKL. The CDR3 consists of 16 residues. CDR3 bases: TGCGCCAGCAGCCACGGACTAGCGGAGAGCTCCTACGAGCAGTACTTC. Translated, it gives CASSHGLAESSYEQYF.

This clonotype has ten or more counts. This chain joins TRBV9 and TRBJ2-7, with 7 nucleotides matching TRBD2. The CDR3 runs 15 residues. The germline CDR1 and CDR2 sequences are SGDLS and YYNGEE. V shed 0 bases and J 5 bases; nucleotides not matched to a gene: 8. The CDR3 region has the DNA TGTGCCAGCAGCGTAGCTGGGCGGGAGACCGACGAGCAGTACTTC. Amino acids: CASSVAGRETDEQYF.

This clonotype was observed at least ten times. This chain connects TRBV20-1 to TRBJ2-7; 8 positions match TRBD2. The CDR3 consists of 12 residues. In germline, CDR1 is DFQATT, CDR2 SNEGSKA (reference sequence). With 5 bases clipped from V and 3 bases from J, the junction kept 3 bases outside the gene matches. CDR3 sequence: CSAAGGVYEQYF. In DNA form, the CDR3 reads TGCAGTGCTGCCGGGGGGGTCTACGAGCAGTACTTC.

As to this clonotype: This may be a read error, as it is one base from a much larger clone. The genes are TRBV3-1 and TRBJ1-1; no clear D gene. The CDR3 has 15 residues. Per germline, CDR1 LGHDT and CDR2 YNNKEL (reference sequence). CDR3 region: CASGQVPGMNTEAFF. Here the CDR3 DNA reads TGTGCCAGCGGCCAAGTGCCGGGAATGAACACTGAAGCTTTCTTT.

This clonotype was observed at least ten times. The CDR3 loop is CASRTGTSSYNEQFF. The CDR3 region has the DNA TGTGCCAGCAGAACCGGGACAAGCTCCTACAATGAGCAGTTCTTC. This chain uses TRBV2 with TRBJ2-1; D possibly corresponds to TRBD1 (6 bases). Trimming cost V 6 bases and J 0 bases, with 12 bases left between them. The CDR3 covers 15 residues. Germline V CDR1 and CDR2: SNHLY, FYNNEI.

The sample holds many counts of this clonotype. The chain recombines TRBV3-1 with TRBJ1-2; 9 bases agree with TRBD1. CDR1 is LGHDT, CDR2 YNNKEL, per germline (reference sequence). V gave up 7 bases and J gave up 6 bases; unmatched junction bases: 9. The CDR3 is 14 amino acids. The CDR3 bases are TGTGCCAGCAACCTCAACAGGGGGCATCATGGCTACACCTTC. This gives the protein CASNLNRGHHGYTF.

This clonotype was recorded many times. V usage is TRBV9 and J usage is TRBJ2-3, with 11 bases fitting TRBD2. Germline-derived CDR1 and CDR2 are SGDLS and YYNGEE. This CDR3 is built from 17 residues. With V trimmed by 3 bases and J by 5 bases, 11 bases remained unmatched. This CDR3 is CASSAQRGLAGGDTQYF. CDR3 DNA sequence: TGTGCCAGCAGCGCCCAGAGAGGGCTAGCGGGAGGAGATACGCAGTATTTT.